This record looks at one T cell receptor (beta chain) sequence and its context. The CDR3 is made up of 13 amino acids. V dropped 2 bases and J dropped 6; count of bases not matched to a gene: 5. The germline V gene encodes CDR1 SQVTM and CDR2 ANQGSEA. Method: immunoSEQ multiplex PCR; TCRdb's copy keeps in-frame clones and lacks some. The data contain around 80,000 clones, about 91% of them singletons. The data originate from a study of T cell changes during pregnancy in multiple sclerosis. V gene TRBV29-1 combines with J gene TRBJ2-7, with 9 bases lining up with TRBD2. The sequence derives from a female donor with multiple sclerosis, enrolled in a pregnancy study. Here the sequenced sample was peripheral blood, taken before pregnancy. CDR3 sequence reads: CSVEIQRGVEQYF. As DNA, the CDR3 is TGCAGCGTTGAAATCCAGCGGGGGGTCGAGCAGTACTTC.